Below are 21 T cell receptor beta chains sequenced from a single sample in a study of blood T cells in healthy people across ages. For the second PCR, which ran for about 7 to 11 cycles, a sample-barcoded 5' primer and a J-beta primer mix were used. TCRdb independently ran MiXCR on the 5' RACE reads; one entry per CDR3 protein. The sample has approximately 1,700,000 distinct CDR3 sequences; roughly two fifths are singletons. Sequenced input: blood. The receptor set was obtained from a human donor in good health.

This chain joins TRBV20-1 and TRBJ2-1; D tentatively fits TRBD1 or TRBD2 (5 bases each). The V gene's germline CDR1 is DFQATT and CDR2 SNEGSKA (reference sequence). The CDR3 loop spans 14 amino acids. V lost 2 bases and J 3 bases, leaving 11 bases between the germline ends. CDR3 region: CSARSERGYNEQFF. The CDR3 DNA is TGCAGTGCTAGAAGCGAGAGGGGCTACAATGAGCAGTTCTTC.

The chain uses TRBV4-1 and TRBJ1-2; no clear D gene. CDR3 length: 13 residues. Germline V gives CDR1 MGHRA, CDR2 YSYEKL. The ends were cut back, 0 bases at V and 9 bases at J, with 11 bases in the middle. CDR3 DNA: TGCGCCAGCAGCCAAGACGCGAAAGGTAGCTACACCTTC. Protein: CASSQDAKGSYTF.

This clonotype has only a few counts. The chain has TRBV7-9 and TRBJ2-1; no clear D. Germline V lookup: CDR1 SEHNR, CDR2 FQNEAQ (reference sequence). The CDR3 is 15 residues long. Trimming removed 2 bases from V and 4 bases from J, with 12 bases in between. The CDR3: CASSLSVSDYNEQFF. CDR3 sequence (DNA): TGTGCCAGCAGCTTATCAGTCTCGGATTACAATGAGCAGTTCTTC.

The V gene is TRBV29-1, the J gene TRBJ2-7; D unclear. Germline V CDR1 and CDR2: SQVTM, ANQGSEA. This CDR3 spans 11 amino acids. V lost 5 bases to trimming and J lost 6 bases, with 11 bases between them. In DNA form, the CDR3 reads TGCAGCGTTTTGTGGGCCACCGAGCAGTACTTC. It specifies CSVLWATEQYF.

The chain recombines TRBV7-2 with TRBJ2-2, with TRBD2 matching 12 bases. V was pared by 1 base and J by 6 bases, with 9 bases of the junction left unmatched. CDR3 size: 18 residues. In germline, CDR1 is SGHTA, CDR2 FQGNSA. DNA of the CDR3: TGTGCCAGCAGCTTAGTTGGGCCACTAGCGGGGGGAGCCGGGGAGCTGTTTTTT. It encodes CASSLVGPLAGGAGELFF.

The rearrangement uses TRBV4-1 and TRBJ2-5; the match to TRBD2 covers 8 bases. J gave up 5 bases and V 2 bases, and 4 bases lay outside the gene matches. Germline CDR1 is MGHRA and CDR2 is YSYEKL. The CDR3 has 14 residues. DNA for the CDR3: TGCGCCAGCAGCCAACCGGGACTAGATGAGACCCAGTACTTC. The encoded protein is CASSQPGLDETQYF.

The V call is TRBV18, the J call TRBJ2-5, with 10 bases identical to TRBD1. V gave up 8 bases and J gave up 2 bases; unmatched junction bases: 5. CDR3 length equals 14 residues. The germline gives CDR1 KGHSH, CDR2 LQKENI. The CDR3 DNA follows: TGTGCCAGCCGTAGGGACAGGGGTCAAGAGACCCAGTACTTC. Translating it yields CASRRDRGQETQYF.

The genes are TRBV20-1 and TRBJ1-2; D uncertain. Germline V gene data show CDR1 as DFQATT and CDR2 as SNEGSKA (reference sequence). V dropped 0 bases and J dropped 2 bases, with 16 bases sitting between them. There are 16 residues in the CDR3. The CDR3 DNA sequence: TGCAGTGCTAGAGAGTCAAGGGTTCGGCCCAACTATGGCTACACCTTC. Its protein is CSARESRVRPNYGYTF.

This clonotype was counted a few times. The CDR3 nucleotides are TGCAGTGCTAGAGCGTTGACTACGGGGTCGGGCGAGCAGTACTTC. Its protein product is CSARALTTGSGEQYF. This chain uses TRBV20-1 with TRBJ2-7; D might be TRBD2 (5 bases). The CDR3 is 15 amino acids. Germline V gene lookup returns CDR1 DFQATT and CDR2 SNEGSKA (reference sequence). The V end was cut by 1 base, the J end by 6 bases, with 19 bases between.

Notes on this clonotype: A single base separates this from a much larger clone, so it may be a read error. The V call is TRBV6-5, the J call TRBJ2-4; 12 positions agree with TRBD2. The germline CDR1 and CDR2 sequences are MNHEY and SVGAGI. J gave up 13 bases and V 6 bases, and 16 bases lay outside the gene matches. CDR3 size: 16 residues. CDR3 nucleotide sequence: TGTGCCAGCAGCAGTGGACTAGCGGGGCCTTACAATGAGCAGTACTTC. The encoded protein is CASSSGLAGPYNEQYF.

The chain recombines TRBV28 with TRBJ2-4; 7 bases align to TRBD1. Matching the DNA end better, TRBJ2-7 makes the J call doubtful. This CDR3 region has 14 residues. Germline CDR1 is MDHEN and CDR2 is SYDVKM. CDR3 bases: TGTGCCAGCAGACCGACAGGGTTGGTCTACGAGCAGTACTTC. As protein: CASRPTGLVYEQYF.

J is TRBJ2-4 and V is TRBV6-2 or TRBV6-3; D ambiguous. V was shortened by 5 bases and J by 8 bases, with 4 bases between the two germline ends. This CDR3 has 10 amino acids. CDR1 and CDR2 (germline): MNHEY, SVGEGT. The CDR3 sequence: CASSRYIQYF. CDR3 DNA sequence: TGTGCCAGCAGTAGGTACATTCAGTACTTC.

This clonotype was counted at least ten times. The rearrangement uses TRBV29-1 and TRBJ2-6; D uncertain. This CDR3 spans 13 amino acids. Germline V gene sequence: CDR1 SQVTM, CDR2 ANQGSEA. Trimming cost V 5 bases and J 4 bases, with 9 bases left between them. The CDR3 sequence is CSVTGTGANVLTF. CDR3 nucleotides: TGCAGCGTTACGGGTACCGGGGCCAACGTCCTGACTTTC.

The V and J genes are TRBV24-1 and TRBJ1-2; 8 nucleotides line up with TRBD1. CDR3 size: 14 residues. In germline, CDR1 is KGHDR, CDR2 SFDVKD. Trimming took 4 bases from V and 6 from J; bases not matched to a gene: 6. The CDR3 nucleotides read TGTGCCACCAGTGACACAGACAGGGGTCATGGCTACACCTTC. It is translated as CATSDTDRGHGYTF.

V gene TRBV5-6 combines with J gene TRBJ2-7; D gene ambiguous. In germline, CDR1 is SGHDT, CDR2 YYEEEE. Trimming removed 2 bases from V and 6 bases from J, with 21 bases in between. The CDR3 has 16 residues. This chain's CDR3 is CASSLLLVEGIGEQYF. CDR3 sequence (DNA): TGTGCCAGCAGCTTACTCCTAGTCGAAGGGATAGGCGAGCAGTACTTC.

The rearrangement joins TRBV29-1 to TRBJ2-1; the D is unclear. The germline V and J ends were trimmed by 3 bases and 8 bases, with 11 bases remaining between them. CDR1 is SQVTM and CDR2 is ANQGSEA in the germline V gene. The CDR3 spans 12 residues. CDR3 bases: TGCAGCGTTGAGATGGGTGACGATGAGCAGTTCTTC. It encodes CSVEMGDDEQFF.

This clonotype has only a few counts. The chain joins TRBV12-3 or TRBV12-4 to TRBJ2-1; D not certain. V lost 2 bases, J lost 4 bases, and 9 bases lay in between. The CDR3 totals 14 residues. The CDR3 here is CASSLIRYYNEQFF. DNA for the CDR3: TGTGCCAGCAGTTTAATCAGGTATTACAATGAGCAGTTCTTC.

This clonotype was counted a few times. The chain uses TRBV7-9 and TRBJ1-1, with D uncertain. V lost 6 bases, J lost 7 bases, and 12 bases lay in between. The CDR3 is 12 amino acids. Germline V gives CDR1 SEHNR, CDR2 FQNEAQ (reference sequence). The CDR3 sequence: CASSTSGVEAFF. CDR3 bases: TGTGCCAGCAGTACGTCCGGAGTTGAAGCTTTCTTT.

The chain joins TRBV6-6 to TRBJ2-5; D is possibly TRBD1 (6 bases). Germline V gene data show CDR1 as MNHNY and CDR2 as SVGAGI (reference sequence). The CDR3 consists of 15 residues. Trimming left V 2 bases short and J 3 bases short, with 13 bases between. This chain's CDR3 is CASSYRGQLKETQYF. The DNA for the CDR3 is TGTGCCAGCAGTTACAGAGGACAGCTGAAAGAGACCCAGTACTTC.

The rearrangement links TRBV6-2 or TRBV6-3 to TRBJ2-2; D not certain. The CDR3 is made up of 12 amino acids. Deletions cut 7 bases from V and 4 bases from J, with 7 bases between. The V gene's germline CDR1 is MNHEY and CDR2 SVGEGT. The CDR3 DNA reads TGTGCCAGCACTACCTTCACCGGGGAGCTGTTTTTT. Its protein is CASTTFTGELFF.

This rearrangement joins TRBV27 to TRBJ2-5; D may be TRBD1 or TRBD2 (5 bases each). V lost 6 bases and J lost 11, with 22 bases in between. Germline-derived CDR1 and CDR2 are MNHEY and SMNVEV (reference sequence). CDR3 length: 14 amino acids. The CDR3 nucleotides are TGTGCCAGCAGGTTTGGGACGGCCTACAATGAGCAGTACTTC. It encodes CASRFGTAYNEQYF.